These 15 T cell receptor beta chains originate from one sample sequenced in a study of T-cell reconstitution after alpha-beta-depleted transplantation in children. Unique molecular identifiers were incorporated when the TCRbeta library was constructed. From the PCR reads, TCRdb called clonotypes with MiXCR, one entry per CDR3 protein. This table holds some 140,000 distinct CDR3 sequences, 8% to 10% found once. The sequenced sample was PBMCs, mostly from graft donor cells, obtained 180 days after TCRalphabeta/CD19-depleted stem cell transplant. The receptors originated from a girl younger than two who had a stem cell transplant for combined immunodeficiency, so the T cells may come from the graft donor.

Here the CDR3 reads CSASRGGPFETQYF. The CDR3 coding sequence is TGCAGTGCTAGTAGGGGGGGGCCTTTTGAGACCCAGTACTTC. The gene calls are TRBV20-1 and TRBJ2-5, with D tentatively TRBD2 (7 bases). Germline loops: CDR1 DFQATT, CDR2 SNEGSKA (reference sequence). V was shortened by 3 bases and J by 5 bases, with 16 bases between the two germline ends. CDR3 size: 14 residues.

The genes are TRBV6-5 and TRBJ1-2; TRBD1 matches at 7 bases. V lost 7 bases and J lost 3; bases outside the gene matches: 8. Looked up from germline, CDR1 is MNHEY and CDR2 is SVGAGI. The CDR3 runs to 14 residues. Written as DNA, the CDR3 is TGTGCCAGCACTTTCGCCGGACAGGACTATGGCTACACCTTC. Amino acids: CASTFAGQDYGYTF.

This sequence joins TRBV5-1 and TRBJ2-1, with 13 bases fitting TRBD2. Germline values: CDR1 SGHRS, CDR2 YFSETQ. V gave up 4 bases and J gave up 6 bases; unmatched junction bases: 7. The CDR3 spans 16 residues. CDR3 loop: CASSHPGLAGPNEQFF. The CDR3 DNA sequence: TGCGCCAGCAGCCATCCGGGACTAGCGGGACCCAATGAGCAGTTCTTC.

This clonotype was recorded a few times. The gene calls are TRBV5-6 and TRBJ2-1; TRBD1 aligns across 9 bases. V gave up 4 bases and J gave up 0 bases; unmatched junction bases: 5. Germline loops: CDR1 SGHDT, CDR2 YYEEEE. This CDR3 is 16 amino acids long. The CDR3 spells CASSLPGQGSYNEQFF. CDR3 in DNA: TGTGCCAGCAGCCTACCGGGACAGGGCTCCTACAATGAGCAGTTCTTC.

The chain carries TRBV20-1 and TRBJ1-1; possibly TRBD1 for D (5 bases). The germline V gene encodes CDR1 DFQATT and CDR2 SNEGSKA (reference sequence). Trimming shortened V by 3 bases and J by 5 bases, and 13 bases separated the two germline ends. This CDR3 has 13 residues. This CDR3 is CSASPPGRTEAFF. In nucleotides, the CDR3 is TGCAGTGCTAGCCCCCCAGGGAGGACTGAAGCTTTCTTT.

The chain uses TRBV5-5 and TRBJ2-2, with a possible D match to TRBD1 (6 bases). Germline loops: CDR1 SGHKS, CDR2 YYEKEE (reference sequence). CDR3 length: 15 amino acids. Trimming left V 7 bases short and J 0 bases short, with 13 bases between. The CDR3 DNA reads TGTGCCAGCTCTTGGAACAGGGCGAACACCGGGGAGCTGTTTTTT. Protein: CASSWNRANTGELFF.

V is TRBV7-9 and J is TRBJ1-2; TRBD1 is a possible D gene (6 bases). Germline V gene lookup returns CDR1 SEHNR and CDR2 FQNEAQ (reference sequence). This CDR3 contains 15 residues. Deletions cut 5 bases from V and 2 bases from J, with 15 bases between. CDR3 coding DNA: TGTGCCAGCAGCCGTTTCGGGACACCCAACTATGGCTACACCTTC. Amino acid sequence: CASSRFGTPNYGYTF.

A few counts support this clonotype. V and J are TRBV6-1 and TRBJ2-7; 7 bases line up with TRBD1. The CDR3 extends over 14 amino acids. After removal of 5 bases from V and 2 bases from J, the junction contained 6 bases not matched to a gene. Germline assignment: CDR1 MNHNS and CDR2 SASEGT. The CDR3 DNA sequence: TGTGCCAGCAGTATGGACAGGATTCCCTACGAGCAGTACTTC. It specifies CASSMDRIPYEQYF.

This chain connects TRBV5-5 to TRBJ2-1; D gene ambiguous. Germline CDR1 SGHKS, CDR2 YYEKEE (reference sequence). The V end was cut by 2 bases, the J end by 6 bases, with 9 bases between. The CDR3 covers 13 residues. This chain's CDR3 is CASSFASSNEQFF. The CDR3 DNA reads TGTGCCAGCAGCTTCGCAAGCTCCAATGAGCAGTTCTTC.

V and J are TRBV6-5 and TRBJ1-3; 8 bases map to TRBD1. The germline CDR1 and CDR2 sequences are MNHEY and SVGAGI. There are 18 residues in the CDR3. After removal of 2 bases from V and 1 base from J, the junction contained 10 bases not matched to a gene. The DNA for the CDR3 is TGTGCCAGCAGTTACCTCTTCACAGGGGGTTCTTCTGGAAACACCATATATTTT. This translates into CASSYLFTGGSSGNTIYF.

This clonotype was seen more than once but under ten times. The chain couples TRBV7-2 to TRBJ2-5; D may be TRBD1 (6 bases). V was shortened by 2 bases and J by 1 base, with 8 bases between the two germline ends. CDR3 length equals 14 residues. Germline CDR1 SGHTA, CDR2 FQGNSA. The CDR3 spells CASSLMGAQETQYF. The CDR3 DNA sequence: TGTGCCAGCAGCTTAATGGGGGCCCAAGAGACCCAGTACTTC.

This clonotype occurred a few times. The CDR3 spells CASSPGTGDGNQPQHF. The CDR3 bases are TGTGCCAGCAGCCCGGGGACAGGAGATGGCAATCAGCCCCAGCATTTT. The chain combines TRBV11-2 with TRBJ1-5, with 8 positions matching TRBD1. The CDR3 extends over 16 amino acids. The germline gives CDR1 SGHAT, CDR2 FQNNGV. V shed 5 bases, J shed 2 bases, and the junction held 8 bases outside the gene matches.

V gene TRBV29-1 combines with J gene TRBJ1-3; D not certain. V lost 3 bases, J lost 7 bases, and 7 bases lay in between. Germline lookup yields CDR1 SQVTM and CDR2 ANQGSEA. CDR3 length: 11 amino acids. CDR3 in amino acids: CSVERRNTIYF. DNA for the CDR3: TGCAGCGTTGAGAGGAGGAACACCATATATTTT.

This sequence joins TRBV20-1 and TRBJ1-2, with a possible D match to TRBD1 (6 bases). This CDR3 contains 14 residues. The V end lost 6 bases, the J end lost 4 bases, and 18 bases lay between the germline ends. Germline-derived CDR1 and CDR2 are DFQATT and SNEGSKA (reference sequence). The CDR3 DNA reads as TGCAGTGCAATTTACGACAGGTTTGGCTATGGCTACACCTTC. This codes for CSAIYDRFGYGYTF.

This chain uses TRBV6-2 or TRBV6-3 with TRBJ2-1, with 7 bases fitting TRBD2. CDR3 length equals 14 residues. Germline V CDR1 and CDR2: MNHEY, SVGEGT. V trimming: 6 bases; J trimming: 3 bases; junction bases outside the gene matches: 5. CDR3 sequence reads: CASSGEGRYNEQFF. The CDR3, as DNA: TGTGCCAGCAGCGGGGAGGGACGCTACAATGAGCAGTTCTTC.